This T cell receptor beta chain is drawn from a study of blood T cells in healthy people across ages. Looked up from germline, CDR1 is SGHRS and CDR2 is YFSETQ. V lost 4 bases and J lost 9, with 8 bases in between. CDR3 size: 11 residues. A second PCR, run for roughly 6 to 11 cycles, used a sample-barcoded 5' primer plus a J-beta primer mix. TCRdb ran MiXCR on the 5' RACE reads and lists one entry per CDR3 protein. The table lists some 550,000 distinct CDR3 sequences, around 48% of them singletons, with under 30% in the top ten. This sequence was found in a man aged 80 or over in good health. The chain links TRBV5-1 to TRBJ2-1, with unresolved D. The sample was blood. The CDR3 sequence: CASSVMGEQFF. The CDR3 DNA is TGCGCCAGCAGCGTGATGGGTGAGCAGTTCTTC.